A selection of T cell receptor beta chains follows, all from one sample in a study of radiotherapy plus CTLA-4 blockade in lung cancer. Measured with immunoSEQ multiplex PCR; TCRdb has only the in-frame clones, and not every one. The profile shows around 45,000 clones, approximately 73% of them singletons. Source: peripheral blood, taken from a patient treated with radiotherapy plus ipilimumab. The receptors come from a human donor with non-small cell lung cancer who had a complete response to radiotherapy plus ipilimumab. CDR3s include the opening cysteine and the closing phenylalanine or tryptophan.

v_call cdr3_aa
TRBV11-2 CASSKRGTSQVNEQFF
TRBV5-6 CASSLRGLSGQPQHF
TRBV5-4 CASSFSRETQYF
TRBV7-9 CASSQDSFQPQHF
TRBV20-1 CSATEGYGYTF
TRBV18 CASSPRRVRQKGTDTQYF
TRBV6-5 CASSYLLAGGYNEQFF
TRBV28 CASSLQGGYGYTF
TRBV5-5 CASSPRTGGPTNYGYTF
TRBV11-2 CASSLGQRNTEAFF
TRBV5-1 CASSLGQGFGMNYGYTF
TRBV4-3 CASSQERLSNTGELFF
TRBV29-1 CSGTHNEQFF
TRBV19 CASSIGPFNRAGEQYF
TRBV28 CASSGGTGGGNQPQHF
TRBV2 CASSEALGRGPYNEQFF
TRBV21-1 CASSPTYRSNQPQHF
TRBV7-9 CASTDRGGFYEQYF
TRBV27 CASSTRLGGGNTEAFF
TRBV29-1 CSVDGGLNTGELFF
TRBV19 CASSIGGGETQYF
TRBV27 CASSARGYEQYF
TRBV30 CAWSGGRPGGYGYTF